These T cell receptor beta chains were read from a single sample in a study of human T cells and chemical hapten exposure. TCRdb fed the RACE reads into MiXCR, producing one record per CDR3 protein. The sample shows under 450,000 distinct CDR3 sequences, over 6% of them seen only once. The sequences come from whole blood, collected in connection with sensitization to the hapten diphenylcyclopropenone (DPC). The receptor set was obtained from a woman aged 18 to 35 with alopecia areata. Some clones in this sample may be carry-over from other donors' samples. Each CDR3 is given with its conserved first and last residue. Each record gives: V gene, J gene, clone size, D gene, CDR3 protein, CDR3 DNA. A D gene is named only where the DNA matches it firmly. A clone size is listed for some rows: how often the clone was seen (once, few, many), or a class if it is expanded.

v_call: TRBV10-3; j_call: TRBJ1-1; clone_size: few; d_call: .; cdr3_aa: CAISEFQDRSEAFF; cdr3_nt: TGTGCCATCAGTGAGTTCCAGGACAGATCTGAAGCTTTCTTT
v_call: TRBV21-1; j_call: TRBJ1-5; clone_size: many; d_call: .; cdr3_aa: CASSKVNLETQGDQPQHF; cdr3_nt: TGTGCCAGCAGCAAAGTAAACTTGGAGACCCAGGGGGATCAGCCCCAGCATTTT
v_call: TRBV5-1; j_call: TRBJ2-5; clone_size: .; d_call: .; cdr3_aa: CASRRGEEETQYF; cdr3_nt: TGCGCCAGCAGAAGAGGGGAGGAAGAGACCCAGTACTTC
v_call: TRBV6-5; j_call: TRBJ2-7; clone_size: few; d_call: TRBD2; cdr3_aa: CASSYFSGGGYEQYF; cdr3_nt: TGTGCCAGCAGTTATTTTAGCGGGGGGGGCTACGAGCAGTACTTC
v_call: TRBV6-5; j_call: TRBJ2-1; clone_size: few; d_call: TRBD2; cdr3_aa: CASTLSGGNEQFF; cdr3_nt: TGTGCCAGCACCTTATCGGGAGGCAATGAGCAGTTCTTC
v_call: TRBV9; j_call: TRBJ1-5; clone_size: .; d_call: .; cdr3_aa: CASSVEGANQPQHF; cdr3_nt: TGTGCCAGCAGCGTAGAGGGAGCCAATCAGCCCCAGCATTTT
v_call: TRBV6-6; j_call: TRBJ1-1; clone_size: .; d_call: .; cdr3_aa: CASSYSRGSRTEAFF; cdr3_nt: TGTGCCAGCAGTTACTCGAGGGGAAGTCGAACTGAAGCTTTCTTT
v_call: TRBV12-5; j_call: TRBJ2-5; clone_size: many; d_call: TRBD1; cdr3_aa: CASGVGQTEQETQYF; cdr3_nt: TGTGCTAGTGGAGTGGGACAGACCGAACAAGAGACCCAGTACTTC
v_call: TRBV4-1; j_call: TRBJ2-3; clone_size: few; d_call: TRBD2; cdr3_aa: CASSQDGGGGAIDTQYF; cdr3_nt: TGCGCCAGCAGCCAAGATGGAGGCGGGGGGGCCATAGATACGCAGTATTTT
v_call: TRBV4-2; j_call: TRBJ1-4; clone_size: .; d_call: .; cdr3_aa: CASSQGSLRGNEKLFF; cdr3_nt: TGTGCCAGCAGCCAAGGGAGTCTTAGGGGGAATGAAAAACTGTTTTTT
v_call: TRBV5-6; j_call: TRBJ1-3; clone_size: many; d_call: .; cdr3_aa: CASSLRGYTTIYF; cdr3_nt: TGTGCCAGCAGCTTGCGGGGTTACACCACCATATATTTT
v_call: TRBV7-9; j_call: TRBJ2-7; clone_size: few; d_call: TRBD2; cdr3_aa: CASSLAASGGLGGEQYF; cdr3_nt: TGTGCCAGCAGCTTAGCAGCCAGCGGGGGACTAGGCGGGGAGCAGTACTTC
v_call: TRBV6-2/TRBV6-3; j_call: TRBJ2-3; clone_size: .; d_call: .; cdr3_aa: CASSYPPDTQYF; cdr3_nt: TGTGCCAGCAGTTACCCCCCCGATACGCAGTATTTT
v_call: TRBV20-1; j_call: TRBJ1-2; clone_size: many; d_call: .; cdr3_aa: CSASNLLPSGYTF; cdr3_nt: TGCAGTGCTAGTAACCTCCTCCCAAGCGGCTACACCTTC
v_call: TRBV5-1; j_call: TRBJ1-2; clone_size: .; d_call: .; cdr3_aa: CASSLEAPSYGYTF; cdr3_nt: TGCGCCAGCAGCTTGGAGGCTCCTTCCTATGGCTACACCTTC
v_call: TRBV20-1; j_call: TRBJ2-1; clone_size: .; d_call: .; cdr3_aa: CSAWIESDEQFF; cdr3_nt: TGCAGTGCGTGGATAGAGAGTGATGAGCAGTTCTTC
v_call: TRBV5-6; j_call: TRBJ2-5; clone_size: .; d_call: .; cdr3_aa: CASSLAETVQETQYF; cdr3_nt: TGTGCCAGCAGCTTGGCCGAGACAGTACAAGAGACCCAGTACTTC
v_call: TRBV12-3/TRBV12-4; j_call: TRBJ2-7; clone_size: .; d_call: .; cdr3_aa: CASSVMRRNYEQYF; cdr3_nt: TGTGCCAGCAGCGTGATGCGGAGGAACTACGAGCAGTACTTC
v_call: TRBV6-5; j_call: TRBJ2-1; clone_size: few; d_call: TRBD1; cdr3_aa: CASTGQGGQFF; cdr3_nt: TGTGCCAGCACCGGACAGGGGGGTCAGTTCTTC
v_call: TRBV28; j_call: TRBJ2-7; clone_size: many; d_call: TRBD1; cdr3_aa: CASSYDRGEYEQYF; cdr3_nt: TGTGCCAGCAGTTATGACAGGGGGGAATACGAGCAGTACTTC
v_call: TRBV20-1; j_call: TRBJ1-1; clone_size: many; d_call: .; cdr3_aa: CSARDTGTDTEAFF; cdr3_nt: TGCAGTGCTAGAGACACAGGGACCGACACTGAAGCTTTCTTT
v_call: TRBV11-1; j_call: TRBJ2-4; clone_size: few; d_call: .; cdr3_aa: CASSMGVLAKNIQYF; cdr3_nt: TGTGCCAGCAGCATGGGAGTTTTAGCCAAAAACATTCAGTACTTC
v_call: TRBV4-2; j_call: TRBJ2-2; clone_size: few; d_call: .; cdr3_aa: CASSPLRNTGELFF; cdr3_nt: TGTGCCAGCAGCCCCCTCCGGAACACCGGGGAGCTGTTTTTT
v_call: TRBV7-6; j_call: TRBJ2-2; clone_size: .; d_call: TRBD1; cdr3_aa: CASTPILLRQGPRSNTGELFF; cdr3_nt: TGTGCCAGCACTCCTATCCTTCTCAGACAGGGGCCAAGGTCGAACACCGGGGAGCTGTTTTTT
v_call: TRBV4-1; j_call: TRBJ2-7; clone_size: many; d_call: .; cdr3_aa: CASSQEVRVRDGTYEQYF; cdr3_nt: TGCGCCAGCAGCCAAGAGGTGCGAGTAAGGGACGGAACCTACGAGCAGTACTTC
v_call: TRBV5-1; j_call: TRBJ2-1; clone_size: few; d_call: .; cdr3_aa: CASSLRWGGEAEQFF; cdr3_nt: TGCGCCAGCAGCTTGAGATGGGGGGGCGAAGCTGAGCAGTTCTTC
v_call: TRBV29-1; j_call: TRBJ2-5; clone_size: medium-sized; d_call: .; cdr3_aa: CSVDGVSQETQYF; cdr3_nt: TGCAGCGTTGATGGTGTCAGTCAAGAGACCCAGTACTTC
v_call: TRBV28; j_call: TRBJ2-7; clone_size: few; d_call: .; cdr3_aa: CASTWDGPYEQYF; cdr3_nt: TGTGCCAGCACCTGGGACGGCCCCTACGAGCAGTACTTC
v_call: TRBV5-1; j_call: TRBJ1-2; clone_size: many; d_call: TRBD1; cdr3_aa: CASSPEGQNYGYTF; cdr3_nt: TGCGCCAGCAGCCCTGAGGGACAGAACTATGGCTACACCTTC
v_call: TRBV7-9; j_call: TRBJ2-3; clone_size: few; d_call: .; cdr3_aa: CASSLAVSDTQYF; cdr3_nt: TGTGCCAGCAGCTTAGCGGTTTCGGATACGCAGTATTTT
v_call: TRBV6-5; j_call: TRBJ2-7; clone_size: few; d_call: .; cdr3_aa: CASSYSRGVGYEQYF; cdr3_nt: TGTGCCAGCAGTTACTCGAGAGGGGTCGGCTACGAGCAGTACTTC
v_call: TRBV12-3/TRBV12-4; j_call: TRBJ1-6; clone_size: many; d_call: TRBD1; cdr3_aa: CASSLTGGNSPLHF; cdr3_nt: TGTGCCAGCAGTTTAACAGGGGGGAATTCACCCCTCCACTTT
v_call: TRBV6-5; j_call: TRBJ1-4; clone_size: .; d_call: TRBD1; cdr3_aa: CASSQTGDNEKLFF; cdr3_nt: TGTGCCAGCAGTCAGACAGGGGATAATGAAAAACTGTTTTTT
v_call: TRBV7-2; j_call: TRBJ2-3; clone_size: few; d_call: .; cdr3_aa: CASSIRGRADTQYF; cdr3_nt: TGTGCCAGCAGCATTCGGGGGCGGGCAGATACGCAGTATTTT
v_call: TRBV7-2; j_call: TRBJ1-2; clone_size: .; d_call: .; cdr3_aa: CASSFPQTYGYTF; cdr3_nt: TGTGCCAGCAGCTTCCCCCAGACATATGGCTACACCTTC
v_call: TRBV7-9; j_call: TRBJ2-1; clone_size: .; d_call: .; cdr3_aa: CASSLDPSHEQFF; cdr3_nt: TGTGCCAGCAGCTTAGACCCCTCCCATGAGCAGTTCTTC
v_call: TRBV9; j_call: TRBJ1-6; clone_size: .; d_call: .; cdr3_aa: CASSVGGAYNSPLHF; cdr3_nt: TGTGCCAGCAGCGTAGGGGGCGCGTATAATTCACCCCTCCACTTT
v_call: TRBV3-1; j_call: TRBJ1-1; clone_size: many; d_call: .; cdr3_aa: CASWGLQHAEAFF; cdr3_nt: TGTGCCAGCTGGGGACTTCAACACGCTGAAGCTTTCTTT
v_call: TRBV29-1; j_call: TRBJ2-6; clone_size: few; d_call: TRBD1; cdr3_aa: CSVDPGQGAPGANVLTF; cdr3_nt: TGCAGCGTTGACCCGGGACAGGGGGCTCCTGGGGCCAACGTCCTGACTTTC
v_call: TRBV19; j_call: TRBJ2-2; clone_size: .; d_call: .; cdr3_aa: CASSSRDKIDTGELFF; cdr3_nt: TGTGCCAGTAGTTCCCGAGACAAGATAGATACCGGGGAGCTGTTTTTT